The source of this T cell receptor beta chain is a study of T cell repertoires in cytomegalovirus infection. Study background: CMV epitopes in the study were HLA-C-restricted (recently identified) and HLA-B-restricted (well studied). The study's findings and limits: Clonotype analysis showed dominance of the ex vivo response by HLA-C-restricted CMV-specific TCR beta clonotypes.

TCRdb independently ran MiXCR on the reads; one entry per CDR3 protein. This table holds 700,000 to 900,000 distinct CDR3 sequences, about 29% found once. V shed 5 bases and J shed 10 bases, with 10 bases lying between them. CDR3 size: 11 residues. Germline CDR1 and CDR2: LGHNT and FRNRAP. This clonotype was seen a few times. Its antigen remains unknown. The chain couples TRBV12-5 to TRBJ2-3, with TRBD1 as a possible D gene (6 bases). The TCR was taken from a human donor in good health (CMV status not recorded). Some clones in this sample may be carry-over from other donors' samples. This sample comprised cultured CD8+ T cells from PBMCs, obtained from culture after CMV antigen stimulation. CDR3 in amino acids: CASGNRVAQYF. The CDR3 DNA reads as TGTGCTAGTGGTAACAGGGTTGCGCAGTATTTT. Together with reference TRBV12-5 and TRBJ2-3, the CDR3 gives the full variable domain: DARVTQTPRHKVTEMGQEVTMRCQPILGHNTVFWYRQTMMQGLELLAYFRNRAPLDDSGMPKDRFSAEMPDATLATLKIQPSEPRDSAVYFCASGNRVAQYFGPGTRLTVL.